This TCR beta chain was recorded in a study of blood T cell repertoires in COVID-19. Whole-study context: Samples of COVID-19 (acute and convalescent) were obtained from the United States, Italy and Spain. Nucleic acid was either cDNA or gDNA, and it came from T cells, B-cell-depleted T cells, or PBMCs.

V was shortened by 4 bases and J by 2 bases, with 14 bases between the two germline ends. Germline V gene sequence: CDR1 SGHRS, CDR2 YFSETQ. CDR3 length equals 15 residues. Original methodology: Reference gene primer amplification gave estimated nucleated cell counts. Sequencing was performed with immunoSEQ multiplex PCR; in TCRdb, only in-frame clones are kept and a portion is missing. V and J calls and clone size come straight from that table; D and trimming were deduced from the DNA. The profile shows hundreds of thousands of clones, about 82% of them singletons. This TCR was recovered from a man aged 50-60 years with active or convalescent COVID-19. This chain links TRBV5-1 with TRBJ2-3, with a tentative D call TRBD1 (6 bases). Sequenced sample: peripheral blood. As DNA, the CDR3 is TGCGCCAGCAGCGAGACCGACAGGTCCACAGATACGCAGTATTTT. It specifies CASSETDRSTDTQYF.